This entry describes one TCR beta chain. Its matching antigen is unknown. J gave up 6 bases and V 0 bases, and 1 base lay outside the gene matches. This CDR3 has 13 residues. The germline V gene encodes CDR1 MNHEY and CDR2 SVGAGI. The data stem from a study of cytomegalovirus exposure and HLA in healthy donors. Findings and caveats of the study: DRB1 showed the most TCR associations and HLA-C the fewest in a later analysis, as rates varied by HLA locus.

In the PCR, 60 Vbeta and 13 Jbeta primers were used. The data were produced by immunoSEQ multiplex PCR, yet TCRdb's version contains in-frame clones alone and is incomplete. The sample yields approximately 140,000 clones, approximately 82% seen once. The rearrangement links TRBV6-5 to TRBJ2-7, with 8 bases fitting TRBD2. Sequenced input: PBMCs. This TCR was sampled from a boy younger than 10 in good health and CMV-seronegative. The CDR3 DNA is TGTGCCAGCAGTTACTCTCGGGGGGGCGAGCAGTACTTC. This encodes CASSYSRGGEQYF.